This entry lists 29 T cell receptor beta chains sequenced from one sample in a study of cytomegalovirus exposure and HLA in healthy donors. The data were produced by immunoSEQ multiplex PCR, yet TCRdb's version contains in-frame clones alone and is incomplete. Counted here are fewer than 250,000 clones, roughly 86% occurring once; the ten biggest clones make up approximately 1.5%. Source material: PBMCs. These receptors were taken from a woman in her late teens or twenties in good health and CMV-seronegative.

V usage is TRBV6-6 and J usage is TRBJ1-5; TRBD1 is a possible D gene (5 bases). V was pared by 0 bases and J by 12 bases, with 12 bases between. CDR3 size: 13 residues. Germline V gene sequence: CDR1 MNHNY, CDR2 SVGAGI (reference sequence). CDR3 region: CASSYSFTGLQHF. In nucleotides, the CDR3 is TGTGCCAGCAGTTACTCCTTCACAGGTCTCCAGCATTTT.

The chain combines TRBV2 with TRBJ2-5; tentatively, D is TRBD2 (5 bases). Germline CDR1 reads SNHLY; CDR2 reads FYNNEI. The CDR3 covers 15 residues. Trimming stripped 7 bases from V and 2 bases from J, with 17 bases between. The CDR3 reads CASNSGAALQETQYF. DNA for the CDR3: TGTGCCAGCAATAGTGGAGCGGCCCTACAAGAGACCCAGTACTTC.

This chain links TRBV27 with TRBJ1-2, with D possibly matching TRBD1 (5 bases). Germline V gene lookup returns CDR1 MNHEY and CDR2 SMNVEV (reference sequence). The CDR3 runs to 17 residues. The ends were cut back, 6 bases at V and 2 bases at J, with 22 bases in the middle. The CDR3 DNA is TGTGCCAGCAGACACCACCCTCAGGGTGCATGGAACTATGGCTACACCTTC. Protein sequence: CASRHHPQGAWNYGYTF.

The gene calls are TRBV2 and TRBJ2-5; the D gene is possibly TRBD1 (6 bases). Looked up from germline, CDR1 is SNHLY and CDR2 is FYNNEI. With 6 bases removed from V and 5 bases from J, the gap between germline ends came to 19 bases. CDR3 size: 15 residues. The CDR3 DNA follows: TGTGCCAGCAGAATGGGCAGGGGAGATCTGGAGACCCAGTACTTC. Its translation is CASRMGRGDLETQYF.

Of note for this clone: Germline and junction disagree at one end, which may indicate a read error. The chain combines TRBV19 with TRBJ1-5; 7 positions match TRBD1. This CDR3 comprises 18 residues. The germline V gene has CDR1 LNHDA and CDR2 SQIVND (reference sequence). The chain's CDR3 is CASSLERASTGPLEPQHF. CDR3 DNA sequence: TGTGCCAGTAGTCTAGAGCGGGCCTCGACAGGGCCCTTGGAGCCCCAGCATTTT.

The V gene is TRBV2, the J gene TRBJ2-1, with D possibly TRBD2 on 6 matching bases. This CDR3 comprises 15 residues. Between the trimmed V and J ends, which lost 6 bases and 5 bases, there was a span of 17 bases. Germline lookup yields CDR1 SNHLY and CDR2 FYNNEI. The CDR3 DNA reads TGTGCCAGCAGGGTAGAAGCTAGCGTACACAATGAGCAGTTCTTC. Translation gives CASRVEASVHNEQFF.

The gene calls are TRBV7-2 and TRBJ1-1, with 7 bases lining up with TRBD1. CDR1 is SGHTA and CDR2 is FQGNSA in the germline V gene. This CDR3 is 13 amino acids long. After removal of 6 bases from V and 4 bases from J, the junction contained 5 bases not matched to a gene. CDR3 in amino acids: CASRIQGTTEAFF. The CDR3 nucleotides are TGTGCCAGCAGGATACAGGGGACCACTGAAGCTTTCTTT.

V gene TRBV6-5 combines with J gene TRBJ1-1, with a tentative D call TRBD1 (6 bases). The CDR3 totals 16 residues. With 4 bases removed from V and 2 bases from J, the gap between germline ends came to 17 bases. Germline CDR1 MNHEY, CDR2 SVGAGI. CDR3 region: CASSSVVGAQNTEAFF. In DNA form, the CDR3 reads TGTGCCAGCAGTTCAGTGGTGGGGGCGCAAAACACTGAAGCTTTCTTT.

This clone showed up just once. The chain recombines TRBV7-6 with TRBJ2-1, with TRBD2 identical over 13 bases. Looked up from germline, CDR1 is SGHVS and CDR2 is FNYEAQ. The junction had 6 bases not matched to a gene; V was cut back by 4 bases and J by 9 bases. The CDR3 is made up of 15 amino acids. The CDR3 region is CASSYRLAGGSEQFF. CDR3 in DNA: TGTGCCAGCAGCTACCGACTAGCGGGAGGTAGTGAGCAGTTCTTC.

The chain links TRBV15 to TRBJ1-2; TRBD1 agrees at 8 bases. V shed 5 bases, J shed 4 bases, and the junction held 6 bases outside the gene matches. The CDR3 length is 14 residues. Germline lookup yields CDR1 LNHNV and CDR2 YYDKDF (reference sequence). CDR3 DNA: TGTGCCACCAGCCCGACAGGGGAGTCCTATGGCTACACCTTC. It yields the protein CATSPTGESYGYTF.

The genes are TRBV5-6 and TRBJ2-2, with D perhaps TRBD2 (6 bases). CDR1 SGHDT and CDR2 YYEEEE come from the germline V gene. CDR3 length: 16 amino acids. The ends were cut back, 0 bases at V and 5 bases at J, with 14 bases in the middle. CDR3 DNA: TGTGCCAGCAGCTTGGTCGGGAGTTACTATACCGGGGAGCTGTTTTTT. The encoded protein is CASSLVGSYYTGELFF.

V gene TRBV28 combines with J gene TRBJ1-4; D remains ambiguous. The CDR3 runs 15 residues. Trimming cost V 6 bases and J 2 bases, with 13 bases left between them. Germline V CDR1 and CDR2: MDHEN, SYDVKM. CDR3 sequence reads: CASRSEVITNEKLFF. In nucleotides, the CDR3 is TGTGCCAGCAGGTCTGAGGTCATTACTAATGAAAAACTGTTTTTT.

The CDR3 protein is CASSQDVGTAANTGELFF. CDR3 in DNA: TGCGCCAGCAGCCAAGATGTGGGGACAGCAGCGAACACCGGGGAGCTGTTTTTT. The rearrangement links TRBV4-1 to TRBJ2-2; 7 nucleotides match TRBD1. CDR1 and CDR2 from the germline V gene are MGHRA and YSYEKL. J lost 0 bases, V lost 0 bases, and 7 bases had no gene match. The CDR3 totals 18 residues.

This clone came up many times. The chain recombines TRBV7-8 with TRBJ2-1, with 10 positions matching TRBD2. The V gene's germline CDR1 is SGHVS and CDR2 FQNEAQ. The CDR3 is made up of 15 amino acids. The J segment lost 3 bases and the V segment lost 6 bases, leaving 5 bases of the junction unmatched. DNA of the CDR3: TGTGCCAGCAGTACGGGGACTAGCGACTACAATGAGCAGTTCTTC. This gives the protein CASSTGTSDYNEQFF.

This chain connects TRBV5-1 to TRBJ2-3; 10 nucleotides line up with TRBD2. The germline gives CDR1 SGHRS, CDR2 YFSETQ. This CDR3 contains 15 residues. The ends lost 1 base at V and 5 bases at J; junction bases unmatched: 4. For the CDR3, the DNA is TGCGCCAGCAGCTTGACTAGCGGGAATCAAGATACGCAGTATTTT. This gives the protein CASSLTSGNQDTQYF.

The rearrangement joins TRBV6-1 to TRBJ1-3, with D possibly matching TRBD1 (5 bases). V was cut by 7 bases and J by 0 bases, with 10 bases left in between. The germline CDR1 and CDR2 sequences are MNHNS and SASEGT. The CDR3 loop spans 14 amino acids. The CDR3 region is CASTKGDSGNTIYF. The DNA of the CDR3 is TGTGCCAGCACTAAAGGGGACTCTGGAAACACCATATATTTT.

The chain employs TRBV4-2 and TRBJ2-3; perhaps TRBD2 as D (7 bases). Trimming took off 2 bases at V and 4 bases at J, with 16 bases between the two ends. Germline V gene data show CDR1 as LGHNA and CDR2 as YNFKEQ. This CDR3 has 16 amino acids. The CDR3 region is CASSQRGGLDPDTQYF. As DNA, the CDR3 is TGTGCCAGCAGCCAAAGGGGGGGACTTGACCCAGATACGCAGTATTTT.

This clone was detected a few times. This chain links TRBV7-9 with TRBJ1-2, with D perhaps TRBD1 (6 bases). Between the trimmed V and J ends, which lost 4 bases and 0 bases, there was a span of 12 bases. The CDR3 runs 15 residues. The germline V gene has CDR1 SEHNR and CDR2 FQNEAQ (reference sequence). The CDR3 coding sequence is TGTGCCAGCAGCTCAGCACAGGGACCTAACTATGGCTACACCTTC. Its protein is CASSSAQGPNYGYTF.

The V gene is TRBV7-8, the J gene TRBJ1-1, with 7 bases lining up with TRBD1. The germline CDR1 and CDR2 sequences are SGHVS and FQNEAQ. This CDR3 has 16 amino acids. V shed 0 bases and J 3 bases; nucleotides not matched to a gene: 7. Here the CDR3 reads CASSLATGTVDTEAFF. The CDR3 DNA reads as TGTGCCAGCAGCTTAGCTACCGGGACAGTCGACACTGAAGCTTTCTTT.

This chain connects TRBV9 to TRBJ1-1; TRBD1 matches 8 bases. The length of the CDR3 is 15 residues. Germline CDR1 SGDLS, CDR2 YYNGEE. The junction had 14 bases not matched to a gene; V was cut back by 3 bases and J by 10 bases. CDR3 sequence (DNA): TGTGCCAGCAGCGGGAACTTCAGGGGGCAAGGTGGAGCTTTCTTT. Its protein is CASSGNFRGQGGAFF.

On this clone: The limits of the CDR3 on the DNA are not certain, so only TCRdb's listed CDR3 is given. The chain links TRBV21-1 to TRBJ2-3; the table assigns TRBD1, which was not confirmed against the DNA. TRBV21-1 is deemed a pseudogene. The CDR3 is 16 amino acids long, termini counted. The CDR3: CACWGTGSLVTDTQYF.

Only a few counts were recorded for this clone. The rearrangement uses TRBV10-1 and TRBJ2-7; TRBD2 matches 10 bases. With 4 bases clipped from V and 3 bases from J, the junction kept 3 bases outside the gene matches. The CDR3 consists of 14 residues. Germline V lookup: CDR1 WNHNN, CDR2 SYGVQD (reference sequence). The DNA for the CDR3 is TGCGCCAGCAGTGCTAGCGGGGGAGACTACGAGCAGTACTTC. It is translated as CASSASGGDYEQYF.

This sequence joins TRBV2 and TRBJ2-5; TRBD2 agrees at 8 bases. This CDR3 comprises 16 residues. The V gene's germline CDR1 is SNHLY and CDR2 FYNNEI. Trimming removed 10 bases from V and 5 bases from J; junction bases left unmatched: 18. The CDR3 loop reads CATQEWLAGNFETQYF. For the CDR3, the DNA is TGTGCCACCCAAGAGTGGTTAGCGGGAAATTTTGAGACCCAGTACTTC.

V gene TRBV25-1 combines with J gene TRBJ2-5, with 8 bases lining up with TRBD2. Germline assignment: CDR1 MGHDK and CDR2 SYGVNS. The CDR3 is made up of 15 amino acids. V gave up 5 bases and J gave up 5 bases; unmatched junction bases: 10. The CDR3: CASSTTSVWVETQYF. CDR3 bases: TGTGCCAGCAGTACGACTAGCGTCTGGGTGGAGACCCAGTACTTC.

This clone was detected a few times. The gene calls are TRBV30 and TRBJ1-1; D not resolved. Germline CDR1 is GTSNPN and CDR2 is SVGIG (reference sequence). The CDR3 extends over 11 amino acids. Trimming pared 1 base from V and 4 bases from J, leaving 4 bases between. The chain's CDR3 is CAWSASTEAFF. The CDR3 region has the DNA TGTGCCTGGAGTGCTTCCACTGAAGCTTTCTTT.

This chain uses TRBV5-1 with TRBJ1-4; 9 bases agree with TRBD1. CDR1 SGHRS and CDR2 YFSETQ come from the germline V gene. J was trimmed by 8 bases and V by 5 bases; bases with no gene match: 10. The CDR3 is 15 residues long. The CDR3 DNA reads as TGCGCCAGCAGGATACAGGGGGCTTATCAGGAAAAACTGTTTTTT. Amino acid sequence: CASRIQGAYQEKLFF.

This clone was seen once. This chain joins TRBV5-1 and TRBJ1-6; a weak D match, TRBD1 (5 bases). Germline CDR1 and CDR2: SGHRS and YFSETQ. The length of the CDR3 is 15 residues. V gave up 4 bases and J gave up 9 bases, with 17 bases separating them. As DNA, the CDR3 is TGCGCCAGCAGCCATGGAAACCCTAGGGGTTCACCCCTCCACTTT. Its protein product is CASSHGNPRGSPLHF.

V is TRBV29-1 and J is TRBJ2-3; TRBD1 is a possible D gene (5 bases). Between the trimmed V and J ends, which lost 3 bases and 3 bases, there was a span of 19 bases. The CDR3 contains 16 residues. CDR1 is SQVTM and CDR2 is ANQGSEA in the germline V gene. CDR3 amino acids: CSVETSYYDRTDTQYF. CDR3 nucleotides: TGCAGCGTTGAGACATCATATTACGACAGAACAGATACGCAGTATTTT.

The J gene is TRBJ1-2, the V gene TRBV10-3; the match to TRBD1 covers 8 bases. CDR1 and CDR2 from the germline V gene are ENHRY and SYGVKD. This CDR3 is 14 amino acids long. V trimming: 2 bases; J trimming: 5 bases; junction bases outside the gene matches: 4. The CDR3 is CAISEDRDRYGYTF. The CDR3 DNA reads TGTGCCATCAGTGAGGACAGGGACAGGTATGGCTACACCTTC.